The present TCR beta chain was sequenced within a study of shared clonotypes between healthy human individuals. The V gene's germline CDR1 is MNHEY and CDR2 SMNVEV (reference sequence). This CDR3 contains 14 residues. V gave up 4 bases and J gave up 4 bases; unmatched junction bases: 7. This table comes from immunoSEQ multiplex PCR, and its TCRdb copy is limited to in-frame clones, with some not included. The sample holds 600,000 to 750,000 clones; roughly 87% are singletons and the top ten take around a third. With CCR7-negative CD45RA+ TemRA cells, CD45RO+ cells were combined in CD8 memory. The source material was memory CD8+ T cells from PBMCs. Subset meaning: CD45RO+ cells pooled with CCR7-negative TemRA cells. The chain links TRBV27 to TRBJ2-7; 7 nucleotides line up with TRBD1. The receptor comes from a man in his late teens or twenties in good health. Some clones in this sample may be carry-over from other donors' samples. CDR3 region: CASSSTGTAYEQYF. CDR3 in DNA: TGTGCCAGCAGTTCCACCGGGACAGCTTACGAGCAGTACTTC.